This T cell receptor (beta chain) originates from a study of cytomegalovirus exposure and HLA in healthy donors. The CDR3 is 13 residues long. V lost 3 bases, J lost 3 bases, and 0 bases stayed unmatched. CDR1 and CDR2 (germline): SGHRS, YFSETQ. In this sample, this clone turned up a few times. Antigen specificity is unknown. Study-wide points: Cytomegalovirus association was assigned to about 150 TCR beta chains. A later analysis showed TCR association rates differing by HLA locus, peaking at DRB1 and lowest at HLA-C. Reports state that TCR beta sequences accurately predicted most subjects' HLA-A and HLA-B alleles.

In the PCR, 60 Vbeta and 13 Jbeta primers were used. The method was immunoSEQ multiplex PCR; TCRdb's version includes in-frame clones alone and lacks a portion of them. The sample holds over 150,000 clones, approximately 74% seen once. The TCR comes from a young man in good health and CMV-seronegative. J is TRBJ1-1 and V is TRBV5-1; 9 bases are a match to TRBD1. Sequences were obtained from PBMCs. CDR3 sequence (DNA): TGCGCCAGCAGCTGGACAGGGGACACTGAAGCTTTCTTT. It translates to CASSWTGDTEAFF.